This TCR beta chain was obtained from a study of cytomegalovirus exposure and HLA in healthy donors. Comments on this clone: Its antigen remains unknown.

It was with 60 Vbeta and 13 Jbeta primers that the PCR ran. Libraries were prepared by immunoSEQ multiplex PCR; TCRdb keeps only in-frame clonotypes and omits some of them. The sample has about 94,000 clones, 70% to 85% seen once. The CDR3 extends over 12 amino acids. V was pared by 6 bases and J by 1 base, with 5 bases between. Germline V gives CDR1 SNHLY, CDR2 FYNNEI. Study outcomes and limitations: TCR beta sequences reportedly predicted most subjects' HLA-A and HLA-B alleles accurately.

The chain joins TRBV2 to TRBJ2-3, with no clear D. The sequenced sample was PBMCs. The receptor was derived from a man under 40 in good health and CMV-seropositive. CDR3 bases: TGTGCCAGCAGGGAGCGCACAGATACGCAGTATTTT. Residues: CASRERTDTQYF.